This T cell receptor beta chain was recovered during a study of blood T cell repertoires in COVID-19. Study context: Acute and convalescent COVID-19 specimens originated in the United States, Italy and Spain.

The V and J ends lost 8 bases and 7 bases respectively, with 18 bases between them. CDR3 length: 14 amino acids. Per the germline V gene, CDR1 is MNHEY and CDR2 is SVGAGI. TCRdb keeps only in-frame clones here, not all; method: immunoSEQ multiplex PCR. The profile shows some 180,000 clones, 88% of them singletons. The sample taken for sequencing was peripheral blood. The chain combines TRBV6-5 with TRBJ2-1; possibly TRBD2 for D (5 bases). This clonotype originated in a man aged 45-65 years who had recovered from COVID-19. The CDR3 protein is CASGRARAANEQFF. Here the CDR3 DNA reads TGTGCCAGCGGTCGCGCGAGGGCAGCAAATGAGCAGTTCTTC.